The 12 T cell receptor beta chains in this list originate from one sample, sequenced in a study of shared clonotypes between healthy human individuals. Sequenced by immunoSEQ multiplex PCR; TCRdb stores in-frame clones only, minus some. Found here are approximately 2.4 million clones, roughly 95% of them singletons; the top ten hold roughly 0.13%. Specimen: naive CD4+ T cells sorted from blood. Subset meaning: CD45RA+ positively selected. These receptors came from a man aged 18 to 29 in good health.

Comment on this clone: This CDR3 is also generated by other DNA sequences in the sample. The genes are TRBV5-4 and TRBJ1-2; TRBD1 matches at 9 bases. Germline V gene data show CDR1 as SGHNT and CDR2 as YYREEE (reference sequence). The ends lost 4 bases at V and 5 bases at J; junction bases unmatched: 3. The CDR3 totals 13 residues. CDR3 DNA sequence: TGTGCCAGCAGCCCCGGACAGGGGTATGGCTACACCTTC. Protein sequence: CASSPGQGYGYTF.

This chain links TRBV28 with TRBJ1-4; a weak D match, TRBD1 (6 bases). Trimming removed 8 bases at V and 3 bases at J, with 13 bases between. Germline V lookup: CDR1 MDHEN, CDR2 SYDVKM. The CDR3 extends over 14 amino acids. This chain's CDR3 is CASHRWGPNEKLFF. The CDR3 DNA is TGTGCCAGCCATCGATGGGGGCCTAATGAAAAACTGTTTTTT.

The gene calls are TRBV2 and TRBJ2-1; maybe TRBD2 (6 bases). This CDR3 has 14 amino acids. V lost 10 bases and J 7 bases, leaving 20 bases between the germline ends. Germline V gene sequence: CDR1 SNHLY, CDR2 FYNNEI. The CDR3 is CATFPAGGVNEQFF. CDR3 coding DNA: TGTGCCACCTTTCCAGCGGGTGGGGTTAATGAGCAGTTCTTC.

The chain carries TRBV28 and TRBJ1-4; no firm D call. V was cut by 5 bases and J by 3 bases, with 13 bases left in between. The CDR3 length is 15 residues. CDR1 and CDR2 from the germline V gene are MDHEN and SYDVKM. The CDR3 DNA reads as TGTGCCAGCAGTGAAGGAGGCCCCCCTAATGAAAAACTGTTTTTT. Protein product: CASSEGGPPNEKLFF. Variable domain in full (rest from reference TRBV28 and TRBJ1-4): DVKVTQSSRYLVKRTGEKVFLECVQDMDHENMFWYRQDPGLGLRLIYFSYDVKMKEKGDIPEGYSVSREKKERFSLILESASTNQTSMYLCASSEGGPPNEKLFFGSGTQLSVL.

The chain has TRBV30 and TRBJ2-1; a possible D gene is TRBD1 (5 bases). Trimming took 1 base from V and 10 from J, leaving 14 bases between them. Germline V gene data show CDR1 as GTSNPN and CDR2 as SVGIG (reference sequence). CDR3 length equals 13 residues. Here the CDR3 DNA reads TGTGCCTGGAGTGGCAGGGCCTTGGGGGAGCAGTTCTTC. This sequence encodes CAWSGRALGEQFF.

The chain links TRBV6-4 to TRBJ2-7, with 9 bases fitting TRBD1. V lost 9 bases and J lost 9; bases outside the gene matches: 6. Germline CDR1 is MRHNA and CDR2 is SNTAGT. CDR3 length equals 11 residues. Here the CDR3 reads CARKQGASQYF. The CDR3 nucleotides read TGTGCCAGGAAACAGGGGGCTTCGCAGTACTTC.

The chain employs TRBV30 and TRBJ1-1; D not certain. The CDR3 has 12 amino acids. V lost 3 bases to trimming and J lost 4 bases, with 9 bases between them. Germline loops: CDR1 GTSNPN, CDR2 SVGIG (reference sequence). CDR3 residues: CAWSLLVTEAFF. CDR3 in DNA: TGTGCCTGGAGCCTCCTCGTCACTGAAGCTTTCTTT.

This clone was recorded only once. The chain employs TRBV28 and TRBJ2-7, with 7 positions matching TRBD1. From germline, CDR1 is MDHEN and CDR2 SYDVKM. This CDR3 is 14 amino acids long. V shed 6 bases and J 4 bases; nucleotides not matched to a gene: 9. The CDR3 sequence: CASSQGGSVYEQYF. The CDR3 nucleotides read TGTGCCAGCAGCCAAGGGGGCTCCGTTTACGAGCAGTACTTC.

This chain links TRBV11-2 with TRBJ1-6; maybe TRBD1 (5 bases). Trimming removed 1 base at V and 10 bases at J, with 17 bases between. The CDR3 runs 16 residues. Germline assignment: CDR1 SGHAT and CDR2 FQNNGV. The CDR3 protein is CASSLAAGGVESPLHF. The CDR3, as DNA: TGTGCCAGCAGCTTAGCCGCGGGGGGGGTAGAATCACCCCTCCACTTT.

The rearrangement joins TRBV9 to TRBJ2-2; a weak D match, TRBD2 (7 bases). V lost 4 bases, J lost 2 bases, and 24 bases lay in between. The CDR3 totals 19 residues. CDR1 is SGDLS, CDR2 YYNGEE, per germline. The CDR3 loop reads CASSFHPFGGALNTGELFF. The CDR3 DNA reads as TGTGCCAGCAGCTTCCACCCTTTTGGGGGGGCCCTAAACACCGGGGAGCTGTTTTTT.

The CDR3 region is CASSLRQVNEQFF. The CDR3 bases are TGTGCCAGCAGCTTGAGGCAGGTCAATGAGCAGTTCTTC. This chain connects TRBV7-9 to TRBJ2-1, with D unresolved. CDR3 length: 13 residues. The germline gives CDR1 SEHNR, CDR2 FQNEAQ (reference sequence). V was cut by 3 bases and J by 6 bases, with 9 bases left in between.

V and J are TRBV4-1 and TRBJ2-1; unclear D gene. This CDR3 is 14 amino acids long. V was clipped by 2 bases and J by 10 bases, with 15 bases between them. Germline CDR1 reads MGHRA; CDR2 reads YSYEKL. The CDR3 loop reads CASSQFSILGEQFF. In DNA form, the CDR3 reads TGCGCCAGCAGCCAATTTTCGATCCTGGGCGAGCAGTTCTTC.